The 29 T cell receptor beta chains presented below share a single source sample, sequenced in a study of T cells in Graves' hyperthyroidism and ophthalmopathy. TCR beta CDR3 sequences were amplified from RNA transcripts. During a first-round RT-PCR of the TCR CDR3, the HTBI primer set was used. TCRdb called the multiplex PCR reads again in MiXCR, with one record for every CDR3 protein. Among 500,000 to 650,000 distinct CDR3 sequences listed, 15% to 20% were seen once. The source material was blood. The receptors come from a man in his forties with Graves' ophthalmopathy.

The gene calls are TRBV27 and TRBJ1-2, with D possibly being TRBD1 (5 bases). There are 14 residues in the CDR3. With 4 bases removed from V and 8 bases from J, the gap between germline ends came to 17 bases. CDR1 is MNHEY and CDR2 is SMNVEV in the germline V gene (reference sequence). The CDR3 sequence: CASSSRGGIGGYTF. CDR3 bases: TGTGCCAGCAGTTCCCGGGGGGGTATCGGCGGCTACACCTTC.

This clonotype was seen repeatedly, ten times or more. CDR3 protein: CAWSVPGEAFF. DNA of the CDR3: TGTGCCTGGAGTGTACCGGGCGAAGCTTTCTTT. The chain recombines TRBV30 with TRBJ1-1; D not certain. Germline values: CDR1 GTSNPN, CDR2 SVGIG (reference sequence). Trimming cost V 0 bases and J 8 bases, with 7 bases left between them. This CDR3 spans 11 amino acids.

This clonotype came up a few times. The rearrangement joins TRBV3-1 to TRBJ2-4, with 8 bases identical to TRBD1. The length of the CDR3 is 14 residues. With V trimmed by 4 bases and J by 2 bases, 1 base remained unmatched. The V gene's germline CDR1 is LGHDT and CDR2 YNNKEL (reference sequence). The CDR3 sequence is CASSRTGPKNIQYF. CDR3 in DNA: TGTGCCAGCAGCCGGACAGGGCCCAAAAACATTCAGTACTTC.

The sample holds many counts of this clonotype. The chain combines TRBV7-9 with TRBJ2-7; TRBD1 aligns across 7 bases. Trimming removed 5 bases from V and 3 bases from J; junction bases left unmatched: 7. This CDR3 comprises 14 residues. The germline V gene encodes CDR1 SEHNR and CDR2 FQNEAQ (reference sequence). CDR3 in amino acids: CASSHRGDGYEQYF. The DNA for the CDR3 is TGTGCCAGCAGCCACAGGGGAGATGGCTACGAGCAGTACTTC. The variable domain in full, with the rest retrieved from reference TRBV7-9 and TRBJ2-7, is DTGVSQNPRHKITKRGQNVTFRCDPISEHNRLYWYRQTLGQGPEFLTYFQNEAQLEKSRLLSDRFSAERPKGSFSTLEIQRTEQGDSAMYLCASSHRGDGYEQYFGPGTRLTVT.

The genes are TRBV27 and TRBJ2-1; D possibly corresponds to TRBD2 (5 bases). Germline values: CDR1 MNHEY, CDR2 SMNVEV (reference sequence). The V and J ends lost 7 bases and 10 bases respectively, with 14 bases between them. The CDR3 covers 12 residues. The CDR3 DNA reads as TGTGCCAGCACTTCAACCAGGAGGGAGCAGTTCTTC. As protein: CASTSTRREQFF.

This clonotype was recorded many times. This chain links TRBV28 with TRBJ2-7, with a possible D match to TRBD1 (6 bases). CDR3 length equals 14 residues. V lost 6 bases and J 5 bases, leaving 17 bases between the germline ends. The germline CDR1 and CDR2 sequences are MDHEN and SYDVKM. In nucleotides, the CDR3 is TGTGCCAGCAGCATACAGGGTCCTCTTGACGAGCAGTACTTC. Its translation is CASSIQGPLDEQYF.

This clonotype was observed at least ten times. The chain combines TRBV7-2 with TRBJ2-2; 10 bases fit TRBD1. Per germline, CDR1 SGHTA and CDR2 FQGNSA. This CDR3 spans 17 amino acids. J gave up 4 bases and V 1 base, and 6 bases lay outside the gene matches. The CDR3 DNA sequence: TGTGCCAGCAGCTTAGTCGGGACAGGGGTCTTCACCGGGGAGCTGTTTTTT. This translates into CASSLVGTGVFTGELFF.

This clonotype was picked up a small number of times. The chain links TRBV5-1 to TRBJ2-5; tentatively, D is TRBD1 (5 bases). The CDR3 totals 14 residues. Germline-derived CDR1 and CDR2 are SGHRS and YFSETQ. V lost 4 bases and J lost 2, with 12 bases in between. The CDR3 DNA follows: TGCGCCAGCAGCCCCGGACACGGACAAGAGACCCAGTACTTC. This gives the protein CASSPGHGQETQYF.

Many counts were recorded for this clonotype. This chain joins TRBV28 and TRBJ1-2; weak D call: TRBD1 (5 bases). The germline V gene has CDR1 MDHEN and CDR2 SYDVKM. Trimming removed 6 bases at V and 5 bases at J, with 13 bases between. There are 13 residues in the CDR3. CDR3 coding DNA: TGTGCCAGCAGCCCCGGGGGTGTTTATGGCTACACCTTC. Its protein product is CASSPGGVYGYTF.

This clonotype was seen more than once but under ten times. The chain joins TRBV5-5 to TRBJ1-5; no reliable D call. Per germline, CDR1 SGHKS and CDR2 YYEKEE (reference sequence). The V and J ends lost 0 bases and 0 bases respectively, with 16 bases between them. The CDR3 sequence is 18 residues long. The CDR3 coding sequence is TGTGCCAGCAGCTTGGCCGGTGAGGGTCCTTATAGCAATCAGCCCCAGCATTTT. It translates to CASSLAGEGPYSNQPQHF.

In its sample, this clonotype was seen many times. The CDR3, as DNA: TGTGCCAGCAGCTCCGACGATCGGGGAACGCAGTATTTT. It is translated as CASSSDDRGTQYF. The rearrangement joins TRBV11-3 to TRBJ2-3; a weak D match, TRBD2 (5 bases). This CDR3 region has 13 residues. The germline V and J ends were trimmed by 4 bases and 9 bases, with 14 bases remaining between them. The germline V gene has CDR1 SGHNT and CDR2 YENEEA.

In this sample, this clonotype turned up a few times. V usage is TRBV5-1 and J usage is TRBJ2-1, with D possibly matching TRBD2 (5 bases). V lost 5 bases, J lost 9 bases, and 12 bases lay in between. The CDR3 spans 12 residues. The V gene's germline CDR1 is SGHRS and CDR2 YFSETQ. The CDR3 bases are TGCGCCAGCAGGATAGACGGAGGTGAGCAGTTCTTC. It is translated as CASRIDGGEQFF.

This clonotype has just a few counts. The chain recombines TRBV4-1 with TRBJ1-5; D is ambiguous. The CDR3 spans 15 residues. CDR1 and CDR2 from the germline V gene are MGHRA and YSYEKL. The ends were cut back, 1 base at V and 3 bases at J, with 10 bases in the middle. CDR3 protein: CASSQGEISNQPQHF. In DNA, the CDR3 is TGCGCCAGCAGCCAAGGGGAAATCTCCAATCAGCCCCAGCATTTT.

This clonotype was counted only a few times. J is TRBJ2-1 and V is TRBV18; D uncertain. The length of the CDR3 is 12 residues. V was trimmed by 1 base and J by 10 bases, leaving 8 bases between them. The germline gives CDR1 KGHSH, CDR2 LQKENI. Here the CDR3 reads CASSPLGWEQFF. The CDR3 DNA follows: TGTGCCAGCTCACCACTGGGGTGGGAGCAGTTCTTC.

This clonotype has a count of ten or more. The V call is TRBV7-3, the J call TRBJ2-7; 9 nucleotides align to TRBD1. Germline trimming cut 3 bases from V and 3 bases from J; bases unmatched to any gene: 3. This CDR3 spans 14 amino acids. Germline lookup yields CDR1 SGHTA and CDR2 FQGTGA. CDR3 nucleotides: TGTGCCAGCAGCTTGGAGACAGGGGGCTACGAGCAGTACTTC. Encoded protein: CASSLETGGYEQYF. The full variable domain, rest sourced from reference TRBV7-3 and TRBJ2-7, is GAGVSQTPSNKVTEKGKYVELRCDPISGHTALYWYRQSLGQGPEFLIYFQGTGAADDSGLPNDRFFAVRPEGSVSTLKIQRTERGDSAVYLCASSLETGGYEQYFGPGTRLTVT.

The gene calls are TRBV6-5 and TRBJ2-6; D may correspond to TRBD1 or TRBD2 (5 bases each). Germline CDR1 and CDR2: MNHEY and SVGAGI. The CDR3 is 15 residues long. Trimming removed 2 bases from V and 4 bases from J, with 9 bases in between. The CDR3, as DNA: TGTGCCAGCAGTTACGAGGGGTACGGGGCCAACGTCCTGACTTTC. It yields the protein CASSYEGYGANVLTF.

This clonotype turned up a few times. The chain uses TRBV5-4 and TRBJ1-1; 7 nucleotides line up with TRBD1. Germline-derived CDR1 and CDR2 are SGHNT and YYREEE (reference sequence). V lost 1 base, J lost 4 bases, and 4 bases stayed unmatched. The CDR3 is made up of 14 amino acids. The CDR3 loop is CASSLRGLVTEAFF. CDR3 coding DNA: TGTGCCAGCAGCTTGAGGGGGCTCGTCACTGAAGCTTTCTTT.

The CDR3 sequence is CASSPPGGGETQYF. Here the CDR3 DNA reads TGTGCCAGCAGCCCCCCAGGGGGCGGAGAGACCCAGTACTTC. This chain joins TRBV3-1 and TRBJ2-5; 8 nucleotides align to TRBD1. Germline lookup yields CDR1 LGHDT and CDR2 YNNKEL (reference sequence). The CDR3 extends over 14 amino acids. V gave up 4 bases and J gave up 4 bases; unmatched junction bases: 5.

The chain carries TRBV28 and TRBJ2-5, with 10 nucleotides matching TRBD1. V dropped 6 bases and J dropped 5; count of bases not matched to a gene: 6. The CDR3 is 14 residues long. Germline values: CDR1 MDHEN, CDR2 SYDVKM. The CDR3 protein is CASSSTGGYETQYF. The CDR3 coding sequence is TGTGCCAGCAGCTCGACAGGGGGCTACGAGACCCAGTACTTC.

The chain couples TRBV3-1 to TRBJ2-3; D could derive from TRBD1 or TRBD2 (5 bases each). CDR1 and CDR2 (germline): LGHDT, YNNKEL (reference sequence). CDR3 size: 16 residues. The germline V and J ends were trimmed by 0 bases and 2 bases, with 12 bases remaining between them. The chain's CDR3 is CASSQDTRGHTDTQYF. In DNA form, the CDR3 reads TGTGCCAGCAGCCAAGATACGAGGGGCCACACAGATACGCAGTATTTT.

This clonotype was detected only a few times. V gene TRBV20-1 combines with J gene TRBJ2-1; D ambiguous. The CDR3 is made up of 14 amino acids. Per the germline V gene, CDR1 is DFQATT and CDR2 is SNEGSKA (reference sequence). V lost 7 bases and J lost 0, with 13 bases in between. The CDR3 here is CSVEARSSYNEQFF. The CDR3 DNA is TGCAGTGTCGAAGCGCGAAGCTCCTACAATGAGCAGTTCTTC.

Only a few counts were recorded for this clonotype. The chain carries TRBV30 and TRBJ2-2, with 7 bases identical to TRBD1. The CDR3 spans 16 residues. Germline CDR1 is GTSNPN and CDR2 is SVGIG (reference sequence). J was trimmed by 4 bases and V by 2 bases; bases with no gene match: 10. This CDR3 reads CAWSKSIRTGTGELFF. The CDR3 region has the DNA TGTGCCTGGAGTAAATCGATAAGGACAGGCACCGGGGAGCTGTTTTTT. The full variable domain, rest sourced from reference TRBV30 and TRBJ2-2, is SQTIHQWPATLVQPVGSPLSLECTVEGTSNPNLYWYRQAAGRGLQLLFYSVGIGQISSEVPQNLSASRPQDRQFILSSKKLLLSDSGFYLCAWSKSIRTGTGELFFGEGSRLTVL.

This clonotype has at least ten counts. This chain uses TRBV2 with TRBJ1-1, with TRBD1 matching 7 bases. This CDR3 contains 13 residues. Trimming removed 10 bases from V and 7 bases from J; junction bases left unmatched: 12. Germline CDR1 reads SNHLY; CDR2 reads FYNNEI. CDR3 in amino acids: CATNSGGAIEAFF. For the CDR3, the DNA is TGTGCCACCAACTCAGGGGGGGCAATTGAAGCTTTCTTT. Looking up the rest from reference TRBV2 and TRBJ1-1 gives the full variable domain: EPEVTQTPSHQVTQMGQEVILRCVPISNHLYFYWYRQILGQKVEFLVSFYNNEISEKSEIFDDQFSVERPDGSNFTLKIRSTKLEDSAMYFCATNSGGAIEAFFGQGTRLTVV.

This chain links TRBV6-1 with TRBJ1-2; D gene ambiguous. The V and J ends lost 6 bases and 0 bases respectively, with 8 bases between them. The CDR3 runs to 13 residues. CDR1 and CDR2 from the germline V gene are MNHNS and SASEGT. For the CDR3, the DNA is TGTGCCAGCAGCAACCAGGCTAACTATGGCTACACCTTC. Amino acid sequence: CASSNQANYGYTF.

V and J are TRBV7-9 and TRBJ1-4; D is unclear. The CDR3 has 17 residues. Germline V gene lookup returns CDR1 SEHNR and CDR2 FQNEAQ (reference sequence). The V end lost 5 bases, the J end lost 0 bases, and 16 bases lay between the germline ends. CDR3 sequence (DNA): TGTGCCAGCAGCCCATTGGAGGGTGCCTCAACTAATGAAAAACTGTTTTTT. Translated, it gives CASSPLEGASTNEKLFF.

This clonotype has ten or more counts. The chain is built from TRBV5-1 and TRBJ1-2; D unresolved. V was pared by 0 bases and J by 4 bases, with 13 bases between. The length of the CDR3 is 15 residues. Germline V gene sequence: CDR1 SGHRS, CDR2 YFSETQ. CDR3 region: CASSLGPAGGYGYTF. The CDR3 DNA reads TGCGCCAGCAGCTTGGGTCCAGCGGGCGGCTATGGCTACACCTTC.

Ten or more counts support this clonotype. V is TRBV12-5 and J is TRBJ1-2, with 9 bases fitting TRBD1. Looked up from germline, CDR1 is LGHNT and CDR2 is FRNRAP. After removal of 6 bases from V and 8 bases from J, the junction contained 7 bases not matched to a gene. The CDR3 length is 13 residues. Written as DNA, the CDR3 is TGTGCTAGTGGCCTGGGACAGGGCTGGGGCTACACCTTC. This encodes CASGLGQGWGYTF.

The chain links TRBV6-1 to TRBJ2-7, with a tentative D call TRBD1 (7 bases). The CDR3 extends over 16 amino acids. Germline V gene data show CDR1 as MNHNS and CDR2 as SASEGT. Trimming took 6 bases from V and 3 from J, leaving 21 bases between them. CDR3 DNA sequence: TGTGCCAGCAGCTCCCGACGACAGGGACTTTTCTACGAGCAGTACTTC. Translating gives CASSSRRQGLFYEQYF.

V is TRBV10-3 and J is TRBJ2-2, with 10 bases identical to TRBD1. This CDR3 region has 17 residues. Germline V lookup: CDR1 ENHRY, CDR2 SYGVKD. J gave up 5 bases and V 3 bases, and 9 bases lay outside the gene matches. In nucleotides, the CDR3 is TGTGCCATCAGTGAACAAGGGACAGGGGTTCCTACCGGGGAGCTGTTTTTT. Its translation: CAISEQGTGVPTGELFF.